The 22 T cell receptor beta chains below come from one sample, sequenced in a study of Ad26.COV2.S vaccination and SARS-CoV-2 variants. Method: immunoSEQ multiplex PCR; TCRdb's copy keeps in-frame clones and lacks some. Of tens of thousands of clones in the sample, under 90% are singletons; the top ten hold more than 15%. The sample in question was peripheral blood, obtained after recovery from COVID-19. The receptors derive from a human donor who had recovered from COVID-19.

This clone occurred a few times. The V and J genes are TRBV2 and TRBJ2-1; 7 bases agree with TRBD1. Trimming cost V 7 bases and J 1 base; bases outside gene matches: 4. The CDR3 has 14 residues. In germline, CDR1 is SNHLY, CDR2 FYNNEI. As DNA, the CDR3 is TGTGCCAGCAAGAAGACAGGGTCCTACAATGAGCAGTTCTTC. Translation: CASKKTGSYNEQFF.

The DNA of the CDR3 is TGTGCCAGCAGTAAGGCGGCGGCACAGTACTTC. Protein sequence: CASSKAAAQYF. The genes are TRBV6-2 or TRBV6-3 and TRBJ2-7, with D unresolved. Germline CDR1 and CDR2: MNHEY and SVGEGT. Trimming stripped 5 bases from V and 10 bases from J, with 12 bases between. This CDR3 is 11 amino acids long.

The chain has TRBV19 and TRBJ1-1; possibly TRBD1 for D (5 bases). Germline values: CDR1 LNHDA, CDR2 SQIVND (reference sequence). CDR3 length: 13 residues. Between the trimmed V and J ends, which lost 5 bases and 11 bases, there was a span of 18 bases. The CDR3 protein is CASSEEPGRGAFF. CDR3 DNA: TGTGCCAGTAGTGAAGAACCGGGACGTGGGGCTTTCTTT.

Here the CDR3 reads CASTAGGSNQPQHF. The CDR3 DNA reads TGTGCCAGCACCGCAGGGGGCAGCAATCAGCCCCAGCATTTT. J is TRBJ1-5 and V is TRBV28; 8 bases align to TRBD1. Germline V CDR1 and CDR2: MDHEN, SYDVKM. With 7 bases clipped from V and 1 base from J, the junction kept 3 bases outside the gene matches. The CDR3 covers 14 residues.

This chain uses TRBV10-2 with TRBJ2-7; the D call may be TRBD1 or TRBD2 (6 bases each). Trimming took 8 bases from V and 5 from J, leaving 10 bases between them. Germline CDR1 is WSHSY and CDR2 is SAAADI. The length of the CDR3 is 11 residues. In DNA, the CDR3 is TGCGCCAGCTTAGGGGGGAACGAGCAGTACTTC. Residues: CASLGGNEQYF.

The gene calls are TRBV10-3 and TRBJ2-7, with D perhaps being TRBD1 or TRBD2 (5 bases each). Germline CDR1 reads ENHRY; CDR2 reads SYGVKD. CDR3 size: 14 residues. V lost 4 bases and J lost 2, with 12 bases in between. The CDR3 DNA sequence: TGTGCCATCAGTGGAGGAGAGGGGACCTACGAGCAGTACTTC. It encodes CAISGGEGTYEQYF.

CDR3 sequence reads: CAISDVEDTQYF. CDR3 bases: TGTGCCATCAGTGACGTCGAGGATACGCAGTATTTT. V usage is TRBV10-3 and J usage is TRBJ2-3; D remains ambiguous. The CDR3 is 12 residues long. CDR1 and CDR2 from the germline V gene are ENHRY and SYGVKD. The germline V and J ends were trimmed by 3 bases and 6 bases, with 7 bases remaining between them.

The chain carries TRBV19 and TRBJ1-1, with 11 bases aligning to TRBD1. The junction had 5 bases not matched to a gene; V was cut back by 4 bases and J by 4 bases. Germline V gene data show CDR1 as LNHDA and CDR2 as SQIVND (reference sequence). The CDR3 runs to 15 residues. The CDR3 DNA reads as TGTGCCAGTAGTACCGGACAGGGGGCTTCCACTGAAGCTTTCTTT. Translating gives CASSTGQGASTEAFF.

Here the CDR3 reads CATYHDRGPEAFF. The CDR3 DNA reads TGTGCCACGTACCATGACAGGGGGCCTGAAGCTTTCTTT. The J gene is TRBJ1-1, the V gene TRBV27, with 10 bases lining up with TRBD1. V trimming: 10 bases; J trimming: 6 bases; junction bases outside the gene matches: 8. CDR3 length: 13 residues. Germline V lookup: CDR1 MNHEY, CDR2 SMNVEV (reference sequence).

A note on this clone: The germline gene is not matched at one end of the junction; a read error may be the cause. The chain links TRBV7-8 to TRBJ1-5; D unresolved. The germline V gene has CDR1 SGHVS and CDR2 FQNEAQ. The CDR3 has 15 amino acids. CDR3 sequence (DNA): TGTGCCACCAGCAGCAGAGAGGATAGCAATCAGCCCCAGCATTTT. Translating it yields CATSSREDSNQPQHF.

The chain combines TRBV27 with TRBJ2-5; TRBD2 agrees at 10 bases. Losses at the gene ends were 5 bases for V and 3 bases for J; bases not matched to a gene: 15. CDR3 length: 18 residues. Germline CDR1 and CDR2: MNHEY and SMNVEV (reference sequence). In DNA form, the CDR3 reads TGTGCCAGCAGTCCTCTAGCGGGGGCAGGGGGGAGTAAAGAGACCCAGTACTTC. This sequence encodes CASSPLAGAGGSKETQYF.

V gene TRBV12-3 or TRBV12-4 combines with J gene TRBJ1-2; D gene uncertain. CDR3 length: 13 residues. Between the trimmed V and J ends, which lost 3 bases and 8 bases, there was a span of 13 bases. The CDR3 DNA reads as TGTGCCAGCAGTTTGGGCAGCTTGGGAGGCTACACCTTC. Amino acid sequence: CASSLGSLGGYTF.

The chain recombines TRBV11-2 with TRBJ2-2; D assignment may be TRBD1 or TRBD2 (5 bases each). V shed 2 bases and J shed 6 bases, with 16 bases lying between them. Germline V gene data show CDR1 as SGHAT and CDR2 as FQNNGV. CDR3 length: 16 residues. The DNA for the CDR3 is TGTGCCAGCAGCTTAACGGGGTCGGGGCACGCCGGGGAGCTGTTTTTT. Its translation: CASSLTGSGHAGELFF.

This clone showed up just once. The chain links TRBV11-2 to TRBJ2-1, with 13 bases aligning to TRBD2. This CDR3 region has 15 residues. Germline V lookup: CDR1 SGHAT, CDR2 FQNNGV. The trim removed 3 bases at V and 10 bases at J, leaving 6 bases unmatched. CDR3 nucleotides: TGTGCCAGCAGCTTGGATGGACTAGCGGGAGACGAGCAGTTCTTC. Protein sequence: CASSLDGLAGDEQFF.

V usage is TRBV19 and J usage is TRBJ1-5; no reliable D call. V was clipped by 10 bases and J by 0 bases, with 16 bases between them. Germline V gene lookup returns CDR1 LNHDA and CDR2 SQIVND (reference sequence). The CDR3 length is 15 residues. The CDR3 DNA sequence: TGTGCCACCCAAAGGATCCTTAATAGCAATCAGCCCCAGCATTTT. It yields the protein CATQRILNSNQPQHF.

J is TRBJ2-7 and V is TRBV3-1 (or the pseudogene TRBV3-2), with TRBD2 matching 8 bases. CDR1 and CDR2 (germline): LGHDT, YNNKEL (reference sequence). V shed 3 bases and J 0 bases; nucleotides not matched to a gene: 10. The CDR3 is 17 amino acids. The CDR3 DNA reads TGTGCCAGCAGCCAGCCCCGGGCGACTAGCGCCTCCTACGAGCAGTACTTC. The encoded protein is CASSQPRATSASYEQYF.

This clone turned up a few times. V is TRBV9 and J is TRBJ2-2; 8 bases match TRBD2. V dropped 4 bases and J dropped 0; count of bases not matched to a gene: 2. This CDR3 has 15 residues. Per germline, CDR1 SGDLS and CDR2 YYNGEE. The CDR3 nucleotides are TGTGCCAGCAGCCCGGGACTAGCGAACACCGGGGAGCTGTTTTTT. Translating it yields CASSPGLANTGELFF.

This chain connects TRBV5-6 to TRBJ2-5; D gene unclear. The CDR3 is made up of 15 amino acids. V dropped 0 bases and J dropped 1 base, with 10 bases sitting between them. Germline values: CDR1 SGHDT, CDR2 YYEEEE. DNA of the CDR3: TGTGCCAGCAGCTTGGTCCCGCAACCCCAAGAGACCCAGTACTTC. Protein product: CASSLVPQPQETQYF.

The CDR3, as DNA: TGTGCCAGCAGCGTAGCTGCAGGGGGCTCTTTTTCTGGGGCCAACGTCCTGACTTTC. Its protein is CASSVAAGGSFSGANVLTF. The chain carries TRBV9 and TRBJ2-6, with TRBD1 matching over 8 bases. In germline, CDR1 is SGDLS, CDR2 YYNGEE. This CDR3 is built from 19 residues. After removal of 0 bases from V and 1 base from J, the junction contained 9 bases not matched to a gene.

The chain uses TRBV6-6 and TRBJ1-5, with D unresolved. The CDR3 loop spans 14 amino acids. Germline values: CDR1 MNHNY, CDR2 SVGAGI (reference sequence). V gave up 6 bases and J gave up 7 bases, with 16 bases separating them. Written as DNA, the CDR3 is TGTGCCAGCAGCGTCGGGAGTTCTGGACAGCCCCAGCATTTT. It specifies CASSVGSSGQPQHF.

CDR3 nucleotides: TGTGCCAGCAGCTTAGCGACCCCGGGGTCGGGCACTGAAGCTTTCTTT. Its translation: CASSLATPGSGTEAFF. The chain couples TRBV7-2 to TRBJ1-1; D is unclear. The CDR3 is made up of 16 amino acids. Germline V lookup: CDR1 SGHTA, CDR2 FQGNSA. The V end was cut by 0 bases, the J end by 4 bases, with 15 bases between.

The gene calls are TRBV9 and TRBJ2-7, with D possibly being TRBD2 (6 bases). The CDR3 sequence is 13 residues long. CDR1 is SGDLS, CDR2 YYNGEE, per germline. V lost 0 bases to trimming and J lost 7 bases, with 11 bases between them. CDR3 amino acids: CASSVAGEREQYF. CDR3 bases: TGTGCCAGCAGCGTAGCGGGAGAACGGGAGCAGTACTTC.